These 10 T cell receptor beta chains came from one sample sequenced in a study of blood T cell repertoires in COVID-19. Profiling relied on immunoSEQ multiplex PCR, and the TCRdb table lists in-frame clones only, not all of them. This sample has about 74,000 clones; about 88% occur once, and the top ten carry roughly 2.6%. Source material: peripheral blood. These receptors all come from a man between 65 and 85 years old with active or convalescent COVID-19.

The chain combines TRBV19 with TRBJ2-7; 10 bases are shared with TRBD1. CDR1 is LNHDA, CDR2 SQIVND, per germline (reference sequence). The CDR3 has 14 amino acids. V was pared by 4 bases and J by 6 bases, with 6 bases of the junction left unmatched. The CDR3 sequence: CASSNRDRGAEQYF. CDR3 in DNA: TGTGCCAGTAGTAACCGGGACAGGGGAGCCGAGCAGTACTTC.

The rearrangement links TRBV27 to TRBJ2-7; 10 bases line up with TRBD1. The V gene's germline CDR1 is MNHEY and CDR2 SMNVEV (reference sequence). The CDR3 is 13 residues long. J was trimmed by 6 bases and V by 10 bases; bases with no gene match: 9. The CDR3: CATSRDRGREQYF. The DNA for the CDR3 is TGTGCCACCTCCCGGGACAGGGGCCGCGAGCAGTACTTC.

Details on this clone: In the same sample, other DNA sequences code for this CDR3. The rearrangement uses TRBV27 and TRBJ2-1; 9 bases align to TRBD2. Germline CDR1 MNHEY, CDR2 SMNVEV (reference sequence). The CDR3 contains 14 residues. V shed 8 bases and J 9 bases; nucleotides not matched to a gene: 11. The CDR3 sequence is CASVLLAGGGEQFF. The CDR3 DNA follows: TGTGCCAGCGTACTTCTCGCGGGGGGGGGTGAGCAGTTCTTC.

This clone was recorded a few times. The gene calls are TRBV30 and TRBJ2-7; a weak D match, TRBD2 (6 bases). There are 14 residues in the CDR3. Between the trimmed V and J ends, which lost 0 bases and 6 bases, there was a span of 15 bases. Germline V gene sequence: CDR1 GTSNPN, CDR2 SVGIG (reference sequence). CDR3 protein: CAWSVTGEHSEQYF. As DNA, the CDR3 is TGTGCCTGGAGTGTGACGGGAGAACATTCCGAGCAGTACTTC.

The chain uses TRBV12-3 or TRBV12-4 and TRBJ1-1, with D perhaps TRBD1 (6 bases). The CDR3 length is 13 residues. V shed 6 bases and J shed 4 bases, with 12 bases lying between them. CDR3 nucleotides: TGTGCCAGCAGCGGACAGTCCTTCACTGAAGCTTTCTTT. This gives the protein CASSGQSFTEAFF.

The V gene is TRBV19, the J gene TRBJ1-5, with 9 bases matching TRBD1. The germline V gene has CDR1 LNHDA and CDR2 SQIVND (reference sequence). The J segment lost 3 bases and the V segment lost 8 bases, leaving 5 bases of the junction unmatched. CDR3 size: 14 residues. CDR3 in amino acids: CASGRTGVNQPQHF. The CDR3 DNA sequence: TGTGCCAGTGGGAGGACAGGGGTCAATCAGCCCCAGCATTTT.

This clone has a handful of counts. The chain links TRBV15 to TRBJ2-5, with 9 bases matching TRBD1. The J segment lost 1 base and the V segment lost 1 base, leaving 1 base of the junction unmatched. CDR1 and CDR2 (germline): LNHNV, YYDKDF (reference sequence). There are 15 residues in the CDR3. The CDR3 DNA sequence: TGTGCCACCAGCAGAGCGGGACAGGGCCAAGAGACCCAGTACTTC. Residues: CATSRAGQGQETQYF.

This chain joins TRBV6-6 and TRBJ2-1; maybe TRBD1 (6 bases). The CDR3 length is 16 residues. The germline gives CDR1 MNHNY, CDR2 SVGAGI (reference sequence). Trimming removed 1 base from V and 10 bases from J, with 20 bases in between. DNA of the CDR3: TGTGCCAGCAGTTACTTGAGGAGCACAGGGAGAGGAGAGCAGTTCTTC. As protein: CASSYLRSTGRGEQFF.

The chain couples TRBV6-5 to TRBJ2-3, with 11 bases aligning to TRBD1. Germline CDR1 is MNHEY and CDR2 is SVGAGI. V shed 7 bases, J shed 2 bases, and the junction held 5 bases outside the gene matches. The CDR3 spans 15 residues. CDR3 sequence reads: CASTRTGGNTDTQYF. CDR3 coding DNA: TGTGCCAGCACCCGGACAGGGGGCAACACAGATACGCAGTATTTT.

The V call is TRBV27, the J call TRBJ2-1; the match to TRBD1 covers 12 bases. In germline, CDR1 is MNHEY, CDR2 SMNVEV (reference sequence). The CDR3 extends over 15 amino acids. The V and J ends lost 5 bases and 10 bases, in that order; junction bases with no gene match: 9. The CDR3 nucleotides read TGTGCCAGCAGTCGAGGGACAGGGGGCGCGGGGGAGCAGTTCTTC. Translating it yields CASSRGTGGAGEQFF.